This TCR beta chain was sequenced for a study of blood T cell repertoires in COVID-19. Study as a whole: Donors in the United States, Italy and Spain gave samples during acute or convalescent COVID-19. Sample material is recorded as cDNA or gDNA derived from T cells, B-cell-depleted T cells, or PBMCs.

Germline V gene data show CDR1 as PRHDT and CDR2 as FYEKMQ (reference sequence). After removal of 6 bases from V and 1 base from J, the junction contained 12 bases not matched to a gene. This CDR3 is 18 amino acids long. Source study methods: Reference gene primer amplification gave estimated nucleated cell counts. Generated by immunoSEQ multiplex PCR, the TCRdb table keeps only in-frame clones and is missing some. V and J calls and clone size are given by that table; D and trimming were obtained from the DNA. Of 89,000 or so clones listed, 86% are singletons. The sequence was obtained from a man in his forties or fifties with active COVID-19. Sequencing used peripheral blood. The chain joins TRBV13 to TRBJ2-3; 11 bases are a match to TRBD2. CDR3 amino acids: CASSFRTSGSPRTDTQYF. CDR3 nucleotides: TGTGCCAGCAGTTTTAGGACTAGCGGGTCACCTCGCACAGATACGCAGTATTTT.